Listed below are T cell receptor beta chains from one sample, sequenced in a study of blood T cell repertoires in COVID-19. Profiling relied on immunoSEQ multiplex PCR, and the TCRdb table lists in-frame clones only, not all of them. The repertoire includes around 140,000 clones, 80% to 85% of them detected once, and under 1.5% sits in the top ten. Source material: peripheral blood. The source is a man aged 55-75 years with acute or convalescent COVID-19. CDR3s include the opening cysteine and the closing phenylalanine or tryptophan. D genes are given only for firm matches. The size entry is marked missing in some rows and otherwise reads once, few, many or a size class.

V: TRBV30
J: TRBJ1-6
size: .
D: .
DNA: TGTGCCTGGGGTCGGGAAAATTCACCCCTCCACTTT
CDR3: CAWGRENSPLHF

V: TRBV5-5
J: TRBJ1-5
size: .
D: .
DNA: TGTGCCAGCCTGACTAGAGGCGGTCAGCCCCAGCATTTT
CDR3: CASLTRGGQPQHF

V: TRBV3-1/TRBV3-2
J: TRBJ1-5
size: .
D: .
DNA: TGTGCCAGCAGCCAAGGTTCCAGAAATAGCAATCAGCCCCAGCATTTT
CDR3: CASSQGSRNSNQPQHF

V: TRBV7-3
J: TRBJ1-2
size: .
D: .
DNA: TGTGCCAGCAGCTTAAATGGGGGGGCACAGCCCTTTAACTATGGCTACACCTTC
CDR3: CASSLNGGAQPFNYGYTF

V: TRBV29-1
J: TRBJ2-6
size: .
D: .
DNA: TGCAGCGTTGAAGCGTCCGGGGCCAACGTCCTGACTTTC
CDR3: CSVEASGANVLTF

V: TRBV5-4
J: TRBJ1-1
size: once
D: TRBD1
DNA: TGTGCCAGCAGGAAACAGGGGGGCACTGAAGCTTTCTTT
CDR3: CASRKQGGTEAFF

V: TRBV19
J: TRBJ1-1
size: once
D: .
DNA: TGTGCCAGTAGTATCTTGTCGAGGAAGGGAGGCCCCGACACTGAAGCTTTCTTT
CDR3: CASSILSRKGGPDTEAFF

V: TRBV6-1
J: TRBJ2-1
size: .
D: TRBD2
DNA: TGTGCCAGCAGTGAAGGGCCCGGGCGGGAGGAGCAGTTCTTC
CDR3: CASSEGPGREEQFF

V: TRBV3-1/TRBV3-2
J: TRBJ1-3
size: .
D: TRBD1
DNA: TGTGCCAGCAGCCAAGAAAAGGGGGCGGAGGGAAACACCATATATTTT
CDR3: CASSQEKGAEGNTIYF

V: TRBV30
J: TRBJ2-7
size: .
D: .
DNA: TGTGCCTGGAGGGGCAGCTACGAGCAGTACTTC
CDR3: CAWRGSYEQYF

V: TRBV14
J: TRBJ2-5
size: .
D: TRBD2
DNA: TGTGCCAGCAGCCAAGCCTTACTAGCGGGGAAAGAGACCCAGTACTTC
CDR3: CASSQALLAGKETQYF

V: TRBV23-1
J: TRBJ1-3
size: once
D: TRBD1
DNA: TGCGCCAGCAGTCAATCACGCAGGGGGCCTGGAAACACCATATATTTT
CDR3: CASSQSRRGPGNTIYF

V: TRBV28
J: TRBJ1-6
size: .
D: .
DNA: TGTGCCAGCAGTTTAGAGAATTCACCCCTCCACTTT
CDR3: CASSLENSPLHF

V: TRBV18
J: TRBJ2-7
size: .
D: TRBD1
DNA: TGTGCCAGCTCACCACCGCTGCGGACAGGGGAGTACGAGCAGTACTTC
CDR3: CASSPPLRTGEYEQYF

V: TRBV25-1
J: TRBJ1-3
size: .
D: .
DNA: TGTGCCAGCAGCACAGCTATCTCTGGAAACACCATATATTTT
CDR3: CASSTAISGNTIYF

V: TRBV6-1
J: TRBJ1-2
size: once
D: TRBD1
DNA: TGTGCCAGCAGTGATGCTGGGACAGGGAATGGCTACACCTTC
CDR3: CASSDAGTGNGYTF

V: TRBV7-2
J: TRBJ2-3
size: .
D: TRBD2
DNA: TGTGCCAGCAGCCAAGGACTAGCGAGGGGCACAGATACGCAGTATTTT
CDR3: CASSQGLARGTDTQYF

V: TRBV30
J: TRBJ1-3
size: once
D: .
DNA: TGTGCCTGGAGTGTAGTCGGCTCTGGAAACACCATATATTTT
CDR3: CAWSVVGSGNTIYF

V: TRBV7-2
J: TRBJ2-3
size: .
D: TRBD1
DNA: TGTGCCAGCAGCGCCCTCGGGACAGATAACACAGATACGCAGTATTTT
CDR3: CASSALGTDNTDTQYF

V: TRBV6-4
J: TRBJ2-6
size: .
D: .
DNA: TGTGCCAGCAGTGACTCACAGGGTTCCGGGGCCAACGTCCTGACTTTC
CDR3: CASSDSQGSGANVLTF

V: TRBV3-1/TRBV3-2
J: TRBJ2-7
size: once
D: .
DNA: TGTGCCAGCAGCCAAGGAGGGTGGGAGCAGTACTTC
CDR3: CASSQGGWEQYF

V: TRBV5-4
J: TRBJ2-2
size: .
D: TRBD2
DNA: TGTGCCAGCAGCTTGGCAGCGGGGGGCCCGAACACCGGGGAGCTGTTTTTT
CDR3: CASSLAAGGPNTGELFF

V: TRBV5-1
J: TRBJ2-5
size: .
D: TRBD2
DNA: TGCGCCAGCAGCTCCGGACTAGCGGGAACAGAGACCCAGTACTTC
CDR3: CASSSGLAGTETQYF

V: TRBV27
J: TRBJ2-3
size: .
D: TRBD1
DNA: TGTGCCAGCAGAGACAGGGGACCGAACACAGATACGCAGTATTTT
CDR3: CASRDRGPNTDTQYF

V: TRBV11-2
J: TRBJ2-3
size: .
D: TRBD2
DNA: TGTGCCAGCCGGACTAGCGGGAGTTATACGCAGTATTTT
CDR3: CASRTSGSYTQYF

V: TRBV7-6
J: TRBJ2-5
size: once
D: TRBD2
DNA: TGTGCCAGCAGCTTATTAGGCGGGAGTGAAGAGACCCAGTACTTC
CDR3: CASSLLGGSEETQYF

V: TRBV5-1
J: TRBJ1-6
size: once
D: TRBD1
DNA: TGCGCCAGCAGCGCCGAGACAGGGCATAATTCACCCCTCCACTTT
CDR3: CASSAETGHNSPLHF

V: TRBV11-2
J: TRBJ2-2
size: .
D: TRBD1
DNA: TGTGCCAGCAGCTTAGGGACAGGGGTCACCGGGGAGCTGTTTTTT
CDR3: CASSLGTGVTGELFF

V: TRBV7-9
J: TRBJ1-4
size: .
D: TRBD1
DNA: TGTGCCAGCAGCACCCCGGGACAGACGGAAAAACTGTTTTTT
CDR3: CASSTPGQTEKLFF

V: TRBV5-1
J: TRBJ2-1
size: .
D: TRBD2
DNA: TGCGCCAGCAGCGTGACTAGCGGGAGGGCCAGTGAGCAGTTCTTC
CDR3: CASSVTSGRASEQFF

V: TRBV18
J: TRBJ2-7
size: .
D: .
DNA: TGTGCCAGCTCACCAAGTGGGGGACTCTCCTACGAGCAGTACTTC
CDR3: CASSPSGGLSYEQYF

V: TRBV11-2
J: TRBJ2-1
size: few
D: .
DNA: TGTGCCAGCAGCTTAGATCGGGGCAATGAGCAGTTCTTC
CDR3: CASSLDRGNEQFF

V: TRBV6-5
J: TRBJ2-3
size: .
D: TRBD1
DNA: TGTGCCAGCAGCCAGGGACAGGGGAGCACAGATACGCAGTATTTT
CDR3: CASSQGQGSTDTQYF

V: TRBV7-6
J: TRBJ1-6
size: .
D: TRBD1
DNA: TGTGCCAGCAGCTCGGGACAGGGGTTTGACTCACCCCTCCACTTT
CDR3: CASSSGQGFDSPLHF

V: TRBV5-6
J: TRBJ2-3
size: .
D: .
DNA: TGTGCCAGCAGCTCCCCGACAGTGAGCTCGGGAGATACGCAGTATTTT
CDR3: CASSSPTVSSGDTQYF

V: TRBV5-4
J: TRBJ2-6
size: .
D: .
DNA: TGTGCCAGCAGCTTCACACTAGGCCCCAGGAACTCTGGGGCCAACGTCCTGACTTTC
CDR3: CASSFTLGPRNSGANVLTF

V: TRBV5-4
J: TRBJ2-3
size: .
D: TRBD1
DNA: TGTGCCGGCATGAAAAAGGGGTCGACAGGGGTTCGCACAGATACGCAGTATTTT
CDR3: CAGMKKGSTGVRTDTQYF

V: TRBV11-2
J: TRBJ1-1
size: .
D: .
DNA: TGTGCCAGCAGCTTACCCCCCTCTCCGGGGGGCGCTGAAGCTTTCTTT
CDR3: CASSLPPSPGGAEAFF

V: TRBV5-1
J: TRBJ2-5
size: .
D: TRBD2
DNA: TGCGCCAGCAGCTTAGGGACTAGCGGGAGGAACCAAGAGACCCAGTACTTC
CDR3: CASSLGTSGRNQETQYF

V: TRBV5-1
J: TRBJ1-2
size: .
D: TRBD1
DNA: TGCGCCAGCAGCTGGGACCGGGACAGCAACTATGGCTACACCTTC
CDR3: CASSWDRDSNYGYTF

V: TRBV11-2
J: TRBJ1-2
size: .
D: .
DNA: TGTGCCAGCAGCTTAGTTTCAGGGGATGGCTACACCTTC
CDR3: CASSLVSGDGYTF

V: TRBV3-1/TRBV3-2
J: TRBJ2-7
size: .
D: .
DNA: TGTGCCAGCAGCTCGGGACTCGTCCGGGCTGCCGAGCAGTACTTC
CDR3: CASSSGLVRAAEQYF

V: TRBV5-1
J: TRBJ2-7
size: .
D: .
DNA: TGCGCCAGCAGCTTTCAGGGGTTTTTCGACGAGCAGTACTTC
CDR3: CASSFQGFFDEQYF

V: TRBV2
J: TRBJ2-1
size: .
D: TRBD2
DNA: TGTGCCAGCAGGGGGGCTAGCGGGAGAAAGTTCTTC
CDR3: CASRGASGRKFF

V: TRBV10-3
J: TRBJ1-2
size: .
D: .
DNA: TGTGCCATCAGTGAGTCGGAGGGTCTTGGCTACACCTTC
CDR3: CAISESEGLGYTF